These T cell receptor beta chains were read from a single sample in a study of CD8 T cells in ankylosing spondylitis. TCRdb passed the 5' RACE reads through MiXCR, listing each CDR3 protein once. Of 350,000 or so distinct CDR3 sequences listed, 7.5% to 9% are singletons. Sequences were obtained from blood, either unsorted or a sorted T cell fraction (not recorded which). Receptor source: a male donor with ankylosing spondylitis. The CDR3 runs from the conserved cysteine through the conserved F or W.

V	J	CDR3
TRBV6-1	TRBJ2-7	CASKIAGGYEQYF
TRBV12-3/TRBV12-4	TRBJ2-7	CASSQQKMLVYEQYF
TRBV18	TRBJ2-1	CASSPPSGPYNEQFF
TRBV20-1	TRBJ2-1	CSAVAGGLGEQFF
TRBV29-1	TRBJ2-7	CSARGLSYEQYF
TRBV12-3/TRBV12-4	TRBJ2-2	CASSLASSGTIGELFF
TRBV5-1	TRBJ2-3	CATALRYTDTQYF
TRBV7-9	TRBJ2-5	CASSLPEDPGGETQYF
TRBV27	TRBJ2-1	CASTPSGSGYNEQFF
TRBV11-2	TRBJ2-2	CASTEWSSGELFF
TRBV28	TRBJ2-7	CASRGETPGQGSYEQYF
TRBV27	TRBJ2-4	CASSPTLPGIGVVKNIQYF
TRBV3-1	TRBJ2-7	CASSQVQGAYEQYF
TRBV4-1	TRBJ2-2	CASSQRGENGELFF
TRBV6-1	TRBJ2-7	CASKVAGGPYEQYF
TRBV4-3	TRBJ2-3	CASSQDRLAGVGTDTQYF
TRBV27	TRBJ2-1	CASSRLVSGIQNEQFF
TRBV5-1	TRBJ2-2	CASSLEVPGELFF
TRBV5-1	TRBJ2-6	CASSLAPGANVLTF
TRBV30	TRBJ2-5	CAWSVSRETQYF
TRBV9	TRBJ2-7	CASSMGQVGSSYEQYF
TRBV7-3	TRBJ2-1	CASSLLAGVYNEQFF
TRBV29-1	TRBJ2-5	CSFSGTGEETQYF
TRBV28	TRBJ1-1	CASSLWQVIMNTEAFF
TRBV10-3	TRBJ2-1	CAISPTSNEQFF
TRBV6-1	TRBJ1-1	CASSDSPYSAATEAFF
TRBV18	TRBJ2-7	CASSPVPQGPPYEQYF
TRBV5-1	TRBJ2-2	CASSFRYTGELFF
TRBV29-1	TRBJ2-1	CSVEDLKRLAGYNEQFF
TRBV4-1	TRBJ2-3	CASSQEAAAAVDTQYF
TRBV3-1	TRBJ2-3	CASRSGLAGDPLRADTQYF
TRBV4-1	TRBJ2-5	CASSQGIAGGGETQYF
TRBV20-1	TRBJ2-1	CSVAGEQFF
TRBV7-9	TRBJ1-6	CASSYRQGTYNSPLHF
TRBV5-1	TRBJ2-1	CASSSRGDSLYNEQFF
TRBV28	TRBJ2-5	CASSFSSASVGTQYF
TRBV12-3/TRBV12-4	TRBJ2-7	CASSRTGVYEQYF
TRBV7-8	TRBJ2-7	CASTKLYEQYF
TRBV20-1	TRBJ2-3	CSGGAPGVDTQYF
TRBV14	TRBJ2-7	CASSQVWGGEQYF
TRBV3-1	TRBJ1-2	CASSQESGQLYGYTF
TRBV15	TRBJ2-5	CATSRARETQYF